Reported below is one TCR beta chain. Its antigen is undetermined. All of the isolated RNA was reverse transcribed, so expressed TCRB transcripts were sequenced. Sequenced by immunoSEQ multiplex PCR; TCRdb stores in-frame clones only, minus some. The data show 550,000 to 850,000 clones, under 15% seen once. This entry belongs to a study of beta chain features in type 1 diabetes. Study-wide findings and caveats: Type 1 diabetes patients had moderately but significantly shorter TCRB CDR3s in all four CD4+ subsets.

Trimming stripped 1 base from V and 0 bases from J, with 8 bases between. CDR1 and CDR2 (germline): MGHRA, YSYEKL. The CDR3 contains 15 residues. The receptor was isolated from a man aged 18 to 30 with type 1 diabetes. The sequenced sample consisted of naive CD4+ T cells from blood. The genes are TRBV4-1 and TRBJ2-3; D is uncertain. Here the CDR3 reads CASSQGTDSTDTQYF. CDR3 nucleotides: TGCGCCAGCAGCCAAGGAACAGACAGCACAGATACGCAGTATTTT.